This T cell receptor beta chain appears in the sequencing data of a study of blood T cells in healthy people across ages. A sample-barcoded 5' primer and a J-beta primer mix were used in a second PCR of about 7 to 12 cycles. TCRdb passed the 5' RACE reads through MiXCR, listing each CDR3 protein once. The table has roughly 1.5 million distinct CDR3 sequences, approximately 42% seen once. Germline V CDR1 and CDR2: DFQATT, SNEGSKA (reference sequence). This CDR3 contains 14 residues. V was shortened by 2 bases and J by 7 bases, with 12 bases between the two germline ends. The J gene is TRBJ1-6, the V gene TRBV20-1, with D maybe TRBD1 (5 bases). Input material: blood. This sequence originates from a woman younger than 35 in good health. CDR3 bases: TGCAGTGCTAGACAGGGAGCAAGGAATTCACCCCTCCACTTT. As protein: CSARQGARNSPLHF.